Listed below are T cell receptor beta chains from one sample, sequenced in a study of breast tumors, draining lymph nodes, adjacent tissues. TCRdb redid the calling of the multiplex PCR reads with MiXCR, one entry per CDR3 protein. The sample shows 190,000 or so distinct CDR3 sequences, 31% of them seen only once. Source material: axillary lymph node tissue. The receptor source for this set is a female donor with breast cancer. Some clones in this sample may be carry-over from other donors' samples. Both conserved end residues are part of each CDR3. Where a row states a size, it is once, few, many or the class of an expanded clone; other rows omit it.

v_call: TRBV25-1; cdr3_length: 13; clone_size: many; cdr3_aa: CASSPGTLYEQYF
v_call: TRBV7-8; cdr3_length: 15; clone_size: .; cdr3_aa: CASSLGVRAGGELFF
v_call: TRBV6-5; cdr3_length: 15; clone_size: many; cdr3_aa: CASSLEAGQGGEQYF
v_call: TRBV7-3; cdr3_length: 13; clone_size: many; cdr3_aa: CASSSGGFDTQYF
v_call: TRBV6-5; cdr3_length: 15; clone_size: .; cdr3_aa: CASSYAGQGAGEAFF
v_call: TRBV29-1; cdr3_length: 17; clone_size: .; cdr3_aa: CSVVICSAETGANVLTF
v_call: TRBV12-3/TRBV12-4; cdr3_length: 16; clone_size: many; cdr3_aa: CASNPGIGRGGYGYTF
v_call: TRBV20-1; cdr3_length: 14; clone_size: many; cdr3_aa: CSATGGRGDEKLFF
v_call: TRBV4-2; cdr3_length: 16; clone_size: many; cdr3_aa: CASGPQGSTYNSPLHF
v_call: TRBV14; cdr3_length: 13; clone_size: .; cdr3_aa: CASSYTINSPLLF
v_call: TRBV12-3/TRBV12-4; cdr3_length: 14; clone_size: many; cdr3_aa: CASSFYSTAYEQYF
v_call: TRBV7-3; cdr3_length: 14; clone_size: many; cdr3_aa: CASSLGGRRETQYF
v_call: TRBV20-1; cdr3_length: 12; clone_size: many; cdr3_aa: CSLLAGGGTQYF
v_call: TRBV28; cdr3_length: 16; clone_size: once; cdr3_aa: CAGRDRGRERNNEQFF
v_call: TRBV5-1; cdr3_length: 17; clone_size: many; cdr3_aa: CASSLYPSTSGANVLTF
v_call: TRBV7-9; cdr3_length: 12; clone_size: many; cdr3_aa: CASSPRSDEQYF
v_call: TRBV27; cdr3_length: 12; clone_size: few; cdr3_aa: CASSLRGDGYTF
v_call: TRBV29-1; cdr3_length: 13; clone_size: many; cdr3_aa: CSVRAGLNEKLFF
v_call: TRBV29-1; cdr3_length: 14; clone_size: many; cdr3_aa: CSVGVASGANVLTF
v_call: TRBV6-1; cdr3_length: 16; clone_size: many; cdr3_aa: CASTPIRAGGKETQYF
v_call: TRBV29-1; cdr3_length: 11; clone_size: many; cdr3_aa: CSVAGDETQYF
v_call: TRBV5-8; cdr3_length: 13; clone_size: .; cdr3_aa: CASSLGLPYGYTF
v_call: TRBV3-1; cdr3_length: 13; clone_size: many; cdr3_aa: CASSQSIWHEQYF
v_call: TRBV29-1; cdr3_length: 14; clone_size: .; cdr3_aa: CSAGSSFSTDTQYF
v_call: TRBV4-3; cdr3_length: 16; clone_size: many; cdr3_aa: CASSQGASGRTDTQYF
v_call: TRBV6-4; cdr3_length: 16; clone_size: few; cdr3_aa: CASSEWGASSYNEQFF
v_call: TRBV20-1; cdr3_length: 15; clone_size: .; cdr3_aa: CSARMTGGNNSPLHF
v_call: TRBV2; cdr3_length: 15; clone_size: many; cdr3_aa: CASSTGQGANSPLHF
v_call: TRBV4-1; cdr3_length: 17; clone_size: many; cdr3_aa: CASSQDRGNSYNSPLHF
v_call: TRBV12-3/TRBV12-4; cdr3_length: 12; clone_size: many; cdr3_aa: CASSLNGQPQHF
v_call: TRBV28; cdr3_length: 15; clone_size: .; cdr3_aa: CASSRRAFGNQPQHF
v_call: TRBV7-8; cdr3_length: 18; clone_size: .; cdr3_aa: CASSLPQTGTPGANVLTF
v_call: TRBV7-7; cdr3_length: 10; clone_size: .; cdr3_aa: CARDRLYAFF
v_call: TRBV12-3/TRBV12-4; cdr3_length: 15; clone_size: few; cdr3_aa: CASRQTGRGGTEAFF
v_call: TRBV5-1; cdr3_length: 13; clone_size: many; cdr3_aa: CASSLASWDSGVF
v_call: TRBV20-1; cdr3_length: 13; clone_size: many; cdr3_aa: CSARLVAGYEQYF